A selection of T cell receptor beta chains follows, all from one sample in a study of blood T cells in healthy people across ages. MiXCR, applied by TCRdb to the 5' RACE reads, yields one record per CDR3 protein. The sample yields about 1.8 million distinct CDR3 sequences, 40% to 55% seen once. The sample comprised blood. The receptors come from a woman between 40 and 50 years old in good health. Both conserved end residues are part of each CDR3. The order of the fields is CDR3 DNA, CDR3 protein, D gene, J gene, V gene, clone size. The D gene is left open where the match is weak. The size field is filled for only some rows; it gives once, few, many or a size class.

TGTGCCAGCAGTGACGTGGGGCACGGCACAGATACGCAGTATTTT,CASSDVGHGTDTQYF,NA,TRBJ2-3,TRBV25-1,NA
TGCAGCGTACCAAGGGGGACGAGAGAGACCCAGTACTTC,CSVPRGTRETQYF,NA,TRBJ2-5,TRBV20-1,few
TGTGCCAGCAGCCAGAGGGGGGGGACTAGTTTCGGTGAGCAGTTCTTC,CASSQRGGTSFGEQFF,TRBD2,TRBJ2-1,TRBV4-2,few
TGTGCCAGCAGCTCCCGGCCTTCCGCTAGCGGGGTTAGCACAGATACGCAGTATTTT,CASSSRPSASGVSTDTQYF,TRBD2,TRBJ2-3,TRBV7-2,few
TGTGCCAGCAGCTTCATGGACAGCTACGAGCAGTACTTC,CASSFMDSYEQYF,NA,TRBJ2-7,TRBV11-2,NA
TGTGCCAGCAGCCCAGGGACTAGCCGAAGCACAGATACGCAGTATTTT,CASSPGTSRSTDTQYF,TRBD2,TRBJ2-3,TRBV4-2,NA
TGTGCCATCAGACCCGGACAGGGTTCGAATTCACCCCTCCACTTT,CAIRPGQGSNSPLHF,TRBD1,TRBJ1-6,TRBV10-3,NA
TGCGCCAGCAGCCGTCGTGTGGGGGGACTAGGTTTTGTTGATGAGCAGTTCTTC,CASSRRVGGLGFVDEQFF,TRBD2,TRBJ2-1,TRBV4-3,NA
TGTGCCAGCAGCTCCAGCCGCACCGGGGAGCTGTTTTTT,CASSSSRTGELFF,NA,TRBJ2-2,TRBV7-2,once
TGTGCCAGCAGTACGGGACACCGCAATCAGCCCCAGCATTTT,CASSTGHRNQPQHF,NA,TRBJ1-5,TRBV6-6,few
TGTGCCAGCATAGTAAGTTACGAGCAGTACTTC,CASIVSYEQYF,NA,TRBJ2-7,TRBV6-1,NA
TGTGCCAGCAGCAAACCCCCTGGGGACATTCAGTACTTC,CASSKPPGDIQYF,NA,TRBJ2-4,TRBV11-3,NA
TGCAGTGCTAGAGATCCAAGACACCATGGCTACACCTTC,CSARDPRHHGYTF,NA,TRBJ1-2,TRBV20-1,NA
TGTGCCAGCAGCTTTAACAGGGGGGAAAGCACAGATACGCAGTATTTT,CASSFNRGESTDTQYF,TRBD1,TRBJ2-3,TRBV11-2,NA